This entry lists 28 T cell receptor beta chains sequenced from one sample in a study of T-cell reconstitution after alpha-beta-depleted transplantation in children. Unique molecular identifiers were built into the TCRbeta library. MiXCR was run by TCRdb on the PCR reads, yielding one entry per CDR3 protein. The sample contains more than 200,000 distinct CDR3 sequences, approximately 24% of which appear only once. The source material was PBMCs, mostly from graft donor cells, sampled 360 days after TCRalphabeta/CD19-depleted stem cell transplant. The receptors here all came from a female patient aged 2-15 years who had a stem cell transplant for congenital amegakaryocytic thrombocytopenia, so the T cells may come from the graft donor.

This clonotype has only a few counts. The J gene is TRBJ2-1, the V gene TRBV5-1; D is uncertain. Germline CDR1 is SGHRS and CDR2 is YFSETQ. The CDR3 contains 12 residues. Trimming pared 0 bases from V and 15 bases from J, leaving 13 bases between. DNA for the CDR3: TGCGCCAGCAGCTTGGTTGTCGGAATGTGGTTCTTC. Translating it yields CASSLVVGMWFF.

In its sample, this clonotype was seen a few times. The V call is TRBV29-1, the J call TRBJ1-1; 7 nucleotides line up with TRBD1. Trimming cost V 6 bases and J 7 bases; bases outside gene matches: 5. This CDR3 is 11 amino acids long. From germline, CDR1 is SQVTM and CDR2 ANQGSEA. The CDR3 protein is CSVYTGVEAFF. In nucleotides, the CDR3 is TGCAGCGTCTATACAGGGGTTGAAGCTTTCTTT.

This clonotype has a handful of counts. This rearrangement joins TRBV7-9 to TRBJ2-1; D is perhaps TRBD1 or TRBD2 (7 bases each). Germline-derived CDR1 and CDR2 are SEHNR and FQNEAQ (reference sequence). The ends were cut back, 2 bases at V and 8 bases at J, with 22 bases in the middle. The length of the CDR3 is 17 residues. The CDR3 coding sequence is TGTGCCAGCAGCTTACCTCGGGGGGTCGACAGGGCCCATGAGCAGTTCTTC. Its translation is CASSLPRGVDRAHEQFF.

This clonotype was detected a few times. The chain recombines TRBV20-1 with TRBJ2-5, with TRBD1 matching over 8 bases. CDR1 DFQATT and CDR2 SNEGSKA come from the germline V gene (reference sequence). The CDR3 contains 12 residues. CDR3 sequence (DNA): TGCAGCCCCGGACAGGGACAAGAGACCCAGTACTTC. This sequence encodes CSPGQGQETQYF.

The CDR3 sequence: CASSVAYRGNEQYF. The CDR3 region has the DNA TGTGCCAGCAGCGTAGCCTACAGGGGGAACGAGCAGTACTTC. This chain links TRBV9 with TRBJ2-7; the match to TRBD1 covers 8 bases. CDR1 SGDLS and CDR2 YYNGEE come from the germline V gene. The trim removed 0 bases at V and 5 bases at J, leaving 4 bases unmatched. The CDR3 length is 14 residues. The full variable domain, its missing parts supplied by reference TRBV9 and TRBJ2-7, is DSGVTQTPKHLITATGQRVTLRCSPRSGDLSVYWYQQSLDQGLQFLIQYYNGEERAKGNILERFSAQQFPDLHSELNLSSLELGDSALYFCASSVAYRGNEQYFGPGTRLTVT.

The rearrangement uses TRBV5-1 and TRBJ1-1, with no clear D. Germline V lookup: CDR1 SGHRS, CDR2 YFSETQ. V was cut by 0 bases and J by 0 bases, with 9 bases left in between. This CDR3 is built from 15 residues. The CDR3 region has the DNA TGCGCCAGCAGCTTGGAGGGCACGGTGAACACTGAAGCTTTCTTT. Its protein is CASSLEGTVNTEAFF.

CDR3 sequence (DNA): TGTGCCAGCAGCCAAGGGGGTACTAGCGGGAGAATGACAGATACGCAGTATTTT. Its translation: CASSQGGTSGRMTDTQYF. V is TRBV4-2 and J is TRBJ2-3; TRBD2 matches 11 bases. Germline values: CDR1 LGHNA, CDR2 YNFKEQ. CDR3 length equals 18 residues. Germline trimming cut 1 base from V and 3 bases from J; bases unmatched to any gene: 9.

This clonotype appeared a few times. The chain couples TRBV5-1 to TRBJ2-7; 7 bases map to TRBD1. The CDR3 has 15 amino acids. In germline, CDR1 is SGHRS, CDR2 YFSETQ. Trimming at V came to 0 bases and at J to 3 bases, leaving 6 bases not matched to a gene. CDR3 DNA: TGCGCCAGCAGCTTGGCCCCGACAGGGAGCTACGAGCAGTACTTC. This sequence encodes CASSLAPTGSYEQYF. Full variable domain (outside the CDR3, taken from reference TRBV5-1 and TRBJ2-7): KAGVTQTPRYLIKTRGQQVTLSCSPISGHRSVSWYQQTPGQGLQFLFEYFSETQRNKGNFPGRFSGRQFSNSRSEMNVSTLELGDSALYLCASSLAPTGSYEQYFGPGTRLTVT.

This clonotype appeared a few times. The rearrangement uses TRBV3-1 and TRBJ2-1; tentatively, D is TRBD1 (7 bases). The CDR3 extends over 14 amino acids. Looked up from germline, CDR1 is LGHDT and CDR2 is YNNKEL (reference sequence). Trimming stripped 4 bases from V and 3 bases from J, with 10 bases between. The CDR3 DNA reads as TGTGCCAGCAGCCGACAGGGAGGCTACAATGAGCAGTTCTTC. Amino acids: CASSRQGGYNEQFF.

V is TRBV18 and J is TRBJ2-3; 8 nucleotides line up with TRBD2. Unmatched junction bases numbered 2, after V lost 1 base and J lost 2 bases. The CDR3 has 15 amino acids. CDR1 is KGHSH and CDR2 is LQKENI in the germline V gene. CDR3 loop: CASSPLAGNTDTQYF. The CDR3 region has the DNA TGTGCCAGCTCACCACTAGCGGGGAACACAGATACGCAGTATTTT.

The CDR3 DNA reads TGTGCCACCAGTGGTACTAGACTAGCGGGAGGCGCTGAGCAGTTCTTC. Translation: CATSGTRLAGGAEQFF. This rearrangement joins TRBV24-1 to TRBJ2-1, with 13 bases lining up with TRBD2. The CDR3 length is 16 residues. Trimming cost V 5 bases and J 9 bases; bases outside gene matches: 9. The germline V gene has CDR1 KGHDR and CDR2 SFDVKD.

This sequence joins TRBV9 and TRBJ2-2; D not certain. Germline V lookup: CDR1 SGDLS, CDR2 YYNGEE. There are 17 residues in the CDR3. V lost 3 bases, J lost 0 bases, and 15 bases lay in between. The CDR3 reads CASSAPLRTANTGELFF. The CDR3 DNA reads TGTGCCAGCAGCGCCCCCCTACGGACGGCGAACACCGGGGAGCTGTTTTTT.

The chain carries TRBV2 and TRBJ2-3; unclear D gene. The V end lost 4 bases, the J end lost 3 bases, and 14 bases lay between the germline ends. The CDR3 totals 15 residues. CDR1 is SNHLY and CDR2 is FYNNEI in the germline V gene. CDR3 nucleotide sequence: TGTGCCAGCAGTGTAGGTACCCTTGGGACAGATACGCAGTATTTT. Encoded protein: CASSVGTLGTDTQYF.

This chain connects TRBV7-9 to TRBJ2-1; TRBD1 matches at 8 bases. Germline-derived CDR1 and CDR2 are SEHNR and FQNEAQ (reference sequence). This CDR3 spans 13 amino acids. Germline trimming cut 1 base from V and 12 bases from J; bases unmatched to any gene: 5. CDR3: CASSLDRGNAQFF. The DNA for the CDR3 is TGTGCCAGCAGCTTAGACAGGGGGAACGCGCAGTTCTTC.

This clonotype was found once. This chain uses TRBV20-1 with TRBJ2-1; D remains ambiguous. The ends were cut back, 3 bases at V and 2 bases at J, with 8 bases in the middle. The CDR3 extends over 13 amino acids. Germline assignment: CDR1 DFQATT and CDR2 SNEGSKA (reference sequence). CDR3 residues: CSASRSAYNEQFF. In DNA form, the CDR3 reads TGCAGTGCTAGTCGATCGGCCTACAATGAGCAGTTCTTC.

Only a few counts were recorded for this clonotype. This rearrangement joins TRBV28 to TRBJ1-2; D gene ambiguous. The CDR3 length is 14 residues. Trimming shortened V by 6 bases and J by 2 bases, and 13 bases separated the two germline ends. Per the germline V gene, CDR1 is MDHEN and CDR2 is SYDVKM. The CDR3 sequence is CASSSGPYNYGYTF. The CDR3 DNA follows: TGTGCCAGCAGCTCGGGCCCATACAACTATGGCTACACCTTC.

V and J are TRBV7-9 and TRBJ1-3; tentative D call: TRBD1 (5 bases). This CDR3 region has 14 residues. Trimming pared 5 bases from V and 0 bases from J, leaving 8 bases between. Germline CDR1 is SEHNR and CDR2 is FQNEAQ (reference sequence). The CDR3 bases are TGTGCCAGCAGCCGGGACTTCTCTGGAAACACCATATATTTT. This translates into CASSRDFSGNTIYF.

The chain is built from TRBV5-1 and TRBJ2-1, with 9 nucleotides matching TRBD2. V lost 2 bases, J lost 7 bases, and 7 bases stayed unmatched. CDR3 length equals 15 residues. The germline CDR1 and CDR2 sequences are SGHRS and YFSETQ. CDR3 sequence reads: CASSLIAGVGNEQFF. The CDR3 nucleotides are TGCGCCAGCAGCTTAATAGCGGGAGTTGGTAATGAGCAGTTCTTC.

The chain links TRBV7-2 to TRBJ1-3; D might be TRBD1 (5 bases). Trimming cost V 2 bases and J 3 bases, with 17 bases left between them. This CDR3 is built from 17 residues. Germline V gene lookup returns CDR1 SGHTA and CDR2 FQGNSA. The CDR3 region has the DNA TGTGCCAGCAGCTTAACGCGACGGGGCTCCCTTGGAAACACCATATATTTT. Encoded protein: CASSLTRRGSLGNTIYF.

The V gene is TRBV15, the J gene TRBJ1-2; D remains ambiguous. Germline V gene lookup returns CDR1 LNHNV and CDR2 YYDKDF (reference sequence). This CDR3 region has 15 residues. V lost 0 bases, J lost 4 bases, and 12 bases lay in between. The CDR3 DNA reads as TGTGCCACCAGCAGAGATCGAGGAGGTGCCTATGGCTACACCTTC. This gives the protein CATSRDRGGAYGYTF.

The CDR3, as DNA: TGTGCCACCAGTGATTTCGGCTACGAGCAGTACTTC. This translates into CATSDFGYEQYF. The chain employs TRBV24-1 and TRBJ2-7; D gene unclear. The CDR3 spans 12 residues. Per the germline V gene, CDR1 is KGHDR and CDR2 is SFDVKD. Trimming took off 1 base at V and 3 bases at J, with 3 bases between the two ends.

This clonotype was found a few times. The CDR3 is CATSVQGVSSYNEQFF. CDR3 coding DNA: TGTGCCACCAGTGTTCAGGGGGTCTCCTCCTACAATGAGCAGTTCTTC. The V and J genes are TRBV24-1 and TRBJ2-1; 7 bases line up with TRBD1. Germline V gives CDR1 KGHDR, CDR2 SFDVKD. The CDR3 runs 16 residues. Trimming took 5 bases from V and 0 from J; bases not matched to a gene: 6.

This clonotype was observed a handful of times. The chain combines TRBV12-3 or TRBV12-4 with TRBJ1-2; D is uncertain. Trimming left V 5 bases short and J 5 bases short, with 9 bases between. The CDR3 runs to 12 residues. The CDR3 spells CASSPTPYGYTF. The CDR3 nucleotides read TGTGCCAGCAGTCCTACTCCTTATGGCTACACCTTC.

The rearrangement links TRBV2 to TRBJ2-1, with D perhaps matching TRBD2 (6 bases). V was trimmed by 7 bases and J by 0 bases, leaving 13 bases between them. The CDR3 length is 15 residues. The germline gives CDR1 SNHLY, CDR2 FYNNEI. The CDR3, as DNA: TGTGCCAGCATGGGCGGGGCGAGCTCCTACAATGAGCAGTTCTTC. It translates to CASMGGASSYNEQFF.

The chain carries TRBV7-2 and TRBJ2-2; D call uncertain. CDR3 length equals 14 residues. Looked up from germline, CDR1 is SGHTA and CDR2 is FQGNSA. The ends were cut back, 2 bases at V and 4 bases at J, with 8 bases in the middle. This chain's CDR3 is CASSLFPGTGELFF. The CDR3 region has the DNA TGTGCCAGCAGCTTATTTCCAGGCACCGGGGAGCTGTTTTTT.

The gene calls are TRBV12-3 or TRBV12-4 and TRBJ2-7; no definite D call. Trimming cost V 6 bases and J 3 bases, with 12 bases left between them. This CDR3 is built from 13 residues. CDR3 nucleotide sequence: TGTGCCAGCAGCCTTTTCGCGGACTACGAGCAGTACTTC. This encodes CASSLFADYEQYF.

This clonotype was seen more than once but under ten times. The rearrangement uses TRBV5-1 and TRBJ2-5; no clear D. CDR1 is SGHRS and CDR2 is YFSETQ in the germline V gene. Trimming removed 1 base at V and 5 bases at J, with 15 bases between. CDR3 size: 15 residues. The CDR3 sequence is CASSLRFFLRETQYF. In nucleotides, the CDR3 is TGCGCCAGCAGCTTGCGGTTTTTTCTCCGGGAGACCCAGTACTTC.

This clonotype was counted ten times or more. V is TRBV7-7 and J is TRBJ2-3; 11 bases are a match to TRBD1. The CDR3 consists of 16 residues. V was clipped by 1 base and J by 4 bases; unmatched bases: 4. Germline V gene data show CDR1 as SSHAT and CDR2 as FNYEAQ (reference sequence). The CDR3, as DNA: TGTGCCAGCAGCTTAGGGACAGGGGGCCGGGCAGATACGCAGTATTTT. As protein: CASSLGTGGRADTQYF. The full variable domain, its missing parts supplied by reference TRBV7-7 and TRBJ2-3, is GAGVSQSPRYKVTKRGQDVTLRCDPISSHATLYWYQQALGQGPEFLTYFNYEAQPDKSGLPSDRFSAERPEGSISTLTIQRTEQRDSAMYRCASSLGTGGRADTQYFGPGTRLTVL.